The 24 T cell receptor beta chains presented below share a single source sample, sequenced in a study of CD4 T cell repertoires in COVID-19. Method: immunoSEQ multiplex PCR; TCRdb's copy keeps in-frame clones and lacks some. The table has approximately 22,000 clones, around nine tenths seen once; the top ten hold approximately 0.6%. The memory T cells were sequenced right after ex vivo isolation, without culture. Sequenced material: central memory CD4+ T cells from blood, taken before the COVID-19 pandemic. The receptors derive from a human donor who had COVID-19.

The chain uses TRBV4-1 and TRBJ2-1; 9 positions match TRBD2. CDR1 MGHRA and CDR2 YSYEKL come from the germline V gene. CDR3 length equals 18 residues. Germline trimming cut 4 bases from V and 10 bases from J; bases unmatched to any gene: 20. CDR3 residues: CASSPDSSGGTLGVEQFF. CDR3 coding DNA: TGCGCCAGCAGCCCGGACTCGAGCGGGGGGACCTTGGGCGTGGAGCAGTTCTTC.

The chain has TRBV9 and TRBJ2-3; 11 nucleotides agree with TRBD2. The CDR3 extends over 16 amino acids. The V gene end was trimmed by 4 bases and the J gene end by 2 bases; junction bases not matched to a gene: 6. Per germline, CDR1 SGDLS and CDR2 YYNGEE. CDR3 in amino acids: CASSTVAGGPTDTQYF. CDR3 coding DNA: TGTGCCAGCAGCACAGTAGCGGGAGGGCCCACAGATACGCAGTATTTT.

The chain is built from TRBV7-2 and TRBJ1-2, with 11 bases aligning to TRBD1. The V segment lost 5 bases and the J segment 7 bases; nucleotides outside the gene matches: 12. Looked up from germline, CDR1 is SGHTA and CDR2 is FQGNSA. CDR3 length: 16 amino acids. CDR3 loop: CASSPSGTGGIFGYTF. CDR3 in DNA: TGTGCCAGCAGCCCCTCCGGGACAGGGGGAATCTTTGGCTACACCTTC.

Here the CDR3 reads CASGGGMGSYEQYF. The CDR3 region has the DNA TGCGCCAGCGGTGGCGGGATGGGGTCCTACGAGCAGTACTTC. V and J are TRBV5-1 and TRBJ2-7, with a weak D call TRBD2 (6 bases). CDR1 is SGHRS and CDR2 is YFSETQ in the germline V gene. The CDR3 contains 14 residues. V lost 7 bases to trimming and J lost 1 base, with 15 bases between them.

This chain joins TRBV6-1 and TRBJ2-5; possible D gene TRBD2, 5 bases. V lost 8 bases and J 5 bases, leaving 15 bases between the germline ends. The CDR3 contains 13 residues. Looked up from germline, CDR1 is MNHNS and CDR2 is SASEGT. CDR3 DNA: TGTGCCAGCTCTAGGGAGTATGGGGAGACCCAGTACTTC. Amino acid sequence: CASSREYGETQYF.

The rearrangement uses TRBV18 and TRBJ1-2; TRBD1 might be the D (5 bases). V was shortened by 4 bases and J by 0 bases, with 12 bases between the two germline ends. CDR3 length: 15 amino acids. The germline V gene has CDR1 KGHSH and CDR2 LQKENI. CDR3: CASSRQTSTNYGYTF. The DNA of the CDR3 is TGTGCCAGCTCACGACAGACTTCGACTAACTATGGCTACACCTTC.

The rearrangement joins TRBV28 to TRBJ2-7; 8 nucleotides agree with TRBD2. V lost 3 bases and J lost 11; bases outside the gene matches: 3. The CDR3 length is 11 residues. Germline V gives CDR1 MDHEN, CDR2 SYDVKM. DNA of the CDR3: TGTGCCAGCAGTTTCGCGGGGGGAAAGTACTTC. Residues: CASSFAGGKYF.

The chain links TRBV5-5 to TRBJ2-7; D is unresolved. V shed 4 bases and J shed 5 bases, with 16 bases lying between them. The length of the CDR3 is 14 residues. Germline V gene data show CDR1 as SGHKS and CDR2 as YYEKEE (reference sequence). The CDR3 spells CASSDLNDKDEQYF. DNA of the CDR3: TGTGCCAGCAGCGACCTCAACGACAAGGACGAGCAGTACTTC.

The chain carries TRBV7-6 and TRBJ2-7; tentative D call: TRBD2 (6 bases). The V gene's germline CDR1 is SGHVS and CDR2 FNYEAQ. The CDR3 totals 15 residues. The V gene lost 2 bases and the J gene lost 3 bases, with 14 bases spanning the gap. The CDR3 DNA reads TGTGCCAGCAGCTTATCAACTAGCCTCCTCTACGAGCAGTACTTC. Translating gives CASSLSTSLLYEQYF.

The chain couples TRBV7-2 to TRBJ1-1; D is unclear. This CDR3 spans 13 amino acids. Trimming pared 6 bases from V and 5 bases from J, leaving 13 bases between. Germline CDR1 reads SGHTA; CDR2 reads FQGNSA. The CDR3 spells CASSLDSKTEAFF. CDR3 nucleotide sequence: TGTGCCAGCAGTCTAGATAGCAAGACTGAAGCTTTCTTT.

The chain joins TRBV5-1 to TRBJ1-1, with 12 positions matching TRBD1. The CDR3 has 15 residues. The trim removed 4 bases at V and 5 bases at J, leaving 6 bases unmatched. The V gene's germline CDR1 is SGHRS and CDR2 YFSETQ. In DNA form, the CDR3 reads TGCGCCAGCAGCGGGGGACAGGGGGCGGGAACTGAAGCTTTCTTT. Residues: CASSGGQGAGTEAFF.

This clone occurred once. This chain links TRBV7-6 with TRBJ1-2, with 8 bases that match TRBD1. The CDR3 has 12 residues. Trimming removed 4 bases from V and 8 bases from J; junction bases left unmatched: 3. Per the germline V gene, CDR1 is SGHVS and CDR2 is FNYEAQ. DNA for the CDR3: TGTGCCAGCAGCTATGGGACAGGCGGCTACACCTTC. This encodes CASSYGTGGYTF.

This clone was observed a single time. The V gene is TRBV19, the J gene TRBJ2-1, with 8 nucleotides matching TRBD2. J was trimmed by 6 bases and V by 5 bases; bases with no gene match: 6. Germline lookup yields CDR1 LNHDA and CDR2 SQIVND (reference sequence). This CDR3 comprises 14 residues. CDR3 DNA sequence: TGTGCCAGTAGTGGAACCGGGACTAGCAATGAGCAGTTCTTC. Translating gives CASSGTGTSNEQFF.

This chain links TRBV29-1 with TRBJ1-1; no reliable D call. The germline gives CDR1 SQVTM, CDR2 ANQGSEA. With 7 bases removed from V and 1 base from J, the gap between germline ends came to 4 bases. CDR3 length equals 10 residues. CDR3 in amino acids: CSGKNTEAFF. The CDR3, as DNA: TGCAGCGGTAAGAACACTGAAGCTTTCTTT.

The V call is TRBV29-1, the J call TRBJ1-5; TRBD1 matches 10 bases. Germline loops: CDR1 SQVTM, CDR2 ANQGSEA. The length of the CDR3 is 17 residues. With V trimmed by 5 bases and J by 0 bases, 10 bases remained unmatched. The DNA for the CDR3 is TGCAGCGTTCTGACAGGGGGCGCGGGATATAGCAATCAGCCCCAGCATTTT. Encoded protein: CSVLTGGAGYSNQPQHF.

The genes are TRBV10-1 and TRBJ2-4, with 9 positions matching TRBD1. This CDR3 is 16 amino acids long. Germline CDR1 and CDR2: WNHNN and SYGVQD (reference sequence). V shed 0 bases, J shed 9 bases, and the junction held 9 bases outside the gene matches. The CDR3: CASSESRDRVKGIQYF. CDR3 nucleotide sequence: TGCGCCAGCAGTGAGTCCCGGGACAGGGTAAAAGGCATTCAGTACTTC.

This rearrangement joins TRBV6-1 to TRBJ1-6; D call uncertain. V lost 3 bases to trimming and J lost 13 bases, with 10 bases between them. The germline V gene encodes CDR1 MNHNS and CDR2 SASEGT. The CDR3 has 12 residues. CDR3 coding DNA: TGTGCCAGCAGTGATCAGGTTGGCCCCCTCCACTTT. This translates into CASSDQVGPLHF.

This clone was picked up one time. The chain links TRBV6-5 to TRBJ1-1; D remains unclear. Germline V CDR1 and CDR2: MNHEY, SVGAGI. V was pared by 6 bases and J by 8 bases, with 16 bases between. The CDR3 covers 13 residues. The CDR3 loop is CASSPARRAEAFF. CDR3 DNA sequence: TGTGCCAGCAGCCCGGCCCGGCGGGCAGAAGCTTTCTTT.

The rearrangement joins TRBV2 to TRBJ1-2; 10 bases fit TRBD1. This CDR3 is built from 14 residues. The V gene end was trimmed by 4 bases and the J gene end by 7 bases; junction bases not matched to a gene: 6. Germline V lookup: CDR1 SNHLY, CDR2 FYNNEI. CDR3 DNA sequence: TGTGCCAGCAGTGGGCTAGACAGGGGGCTTGGCTACACCTTC. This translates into CASSGLDRGLGYTF.

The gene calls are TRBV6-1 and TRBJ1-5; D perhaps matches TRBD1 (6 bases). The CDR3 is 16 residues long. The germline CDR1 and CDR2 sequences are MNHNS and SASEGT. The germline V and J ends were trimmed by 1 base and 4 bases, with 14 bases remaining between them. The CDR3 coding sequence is TGTGCCAGCAGTGAAGTTACAGGGCTAGGGAATCAGCCCCAGCATTTT. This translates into CASSEVTGLGNQPQHF.

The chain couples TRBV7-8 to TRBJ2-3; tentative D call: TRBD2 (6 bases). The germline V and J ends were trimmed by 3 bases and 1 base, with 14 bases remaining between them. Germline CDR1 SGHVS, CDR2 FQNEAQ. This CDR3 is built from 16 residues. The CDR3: CASSLGFSGRTDTQYF. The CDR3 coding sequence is TGTGCCAGCAGCTTGGGCTTTAGCGGCCGCACAGATACGCAGTATTTT.

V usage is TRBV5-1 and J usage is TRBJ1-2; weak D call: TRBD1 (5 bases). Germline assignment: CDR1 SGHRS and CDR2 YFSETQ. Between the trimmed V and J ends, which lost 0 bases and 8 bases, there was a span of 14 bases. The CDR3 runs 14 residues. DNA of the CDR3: TGCGCCAGCAGCTTGGCCTCAGGTTCAGGGGGCTACACCTTC. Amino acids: CASSLASGSGGYTF.

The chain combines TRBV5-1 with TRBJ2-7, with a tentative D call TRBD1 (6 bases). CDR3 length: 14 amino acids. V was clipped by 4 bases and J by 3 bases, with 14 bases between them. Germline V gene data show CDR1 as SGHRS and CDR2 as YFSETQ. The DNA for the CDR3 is TGCGCCAGCAGCGTTGACAGGCCGGACTACGAGCAGTACTTC. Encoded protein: CASSVDRPDYEQYF. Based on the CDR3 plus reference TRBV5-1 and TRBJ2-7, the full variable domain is KAGVTQTPRYLIKTRGQQVTLSCSPISGHRSVSWYQQTPGQGLQFLFEYFSETQRNKGNFPGRFSGRQFSNSRSEMNVSTLELGDSALYLCASSVDRPDYEQYFGPGTRLTVT.

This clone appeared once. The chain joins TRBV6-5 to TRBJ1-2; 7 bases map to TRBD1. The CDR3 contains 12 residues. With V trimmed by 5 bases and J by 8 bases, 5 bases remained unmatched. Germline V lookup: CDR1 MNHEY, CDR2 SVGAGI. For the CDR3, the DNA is TGTGCCAGCAGTAAACAGGGGTACGGCTACACCTTC. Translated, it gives CASSKQGYGYTF.